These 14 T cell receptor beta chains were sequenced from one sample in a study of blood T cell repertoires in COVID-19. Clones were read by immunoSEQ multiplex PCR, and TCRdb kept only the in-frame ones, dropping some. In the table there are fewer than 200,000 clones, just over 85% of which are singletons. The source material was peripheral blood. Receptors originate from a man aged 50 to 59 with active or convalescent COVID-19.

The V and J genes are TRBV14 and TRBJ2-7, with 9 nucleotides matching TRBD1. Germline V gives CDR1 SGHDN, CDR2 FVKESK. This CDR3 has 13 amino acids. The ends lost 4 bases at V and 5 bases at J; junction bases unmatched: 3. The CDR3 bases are TGTGCCAGCAGCCTGGGACAGGGTAACGAGCAGTACTTC. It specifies CASSLGQGNEQYF.

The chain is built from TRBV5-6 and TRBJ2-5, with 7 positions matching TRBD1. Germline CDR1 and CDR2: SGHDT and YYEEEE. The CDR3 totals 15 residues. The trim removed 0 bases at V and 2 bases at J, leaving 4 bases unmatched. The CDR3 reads CASSLGRGKQETQYF. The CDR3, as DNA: TGTGCCAGCAGCTTGGGCAGGGGGAAACAAGAGACCCAGTACTTC.

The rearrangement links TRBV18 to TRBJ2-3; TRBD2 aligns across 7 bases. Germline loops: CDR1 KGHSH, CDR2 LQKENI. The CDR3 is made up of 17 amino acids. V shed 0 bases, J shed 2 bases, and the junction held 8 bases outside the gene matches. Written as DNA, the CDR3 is TGTGCCAGCTCACCACCGAGGCGGGAGTGGGACACAGATACGCAGTATTTT. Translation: CASSPPRREWDTDTQYF.

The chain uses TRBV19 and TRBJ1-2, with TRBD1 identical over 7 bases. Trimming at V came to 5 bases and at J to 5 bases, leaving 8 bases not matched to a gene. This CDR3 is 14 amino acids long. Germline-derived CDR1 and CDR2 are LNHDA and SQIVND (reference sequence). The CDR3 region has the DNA TGTGCCAGTAGTGCTAACAGGGGTGTTTATGGCTACACCTTC. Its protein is CASSANRGVYGYTF.

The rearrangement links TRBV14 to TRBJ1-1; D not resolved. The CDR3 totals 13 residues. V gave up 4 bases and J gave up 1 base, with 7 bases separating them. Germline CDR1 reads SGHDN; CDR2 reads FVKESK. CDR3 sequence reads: CASSRFGNTEAFF. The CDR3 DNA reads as TGTGCCAGCAGCCGTTTCGGGAACACTGAAGCTTTCTTT.

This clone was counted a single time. In DNA form, the CDR3 reads TGCGCCAGCAGCCCGGGACAGTCAGGAAATGGCTACACCTTC. Translating gives CASSPGQSGNGYTF. The gene calls are TRBV5-1 and TRBJ1-2, with TRBD1 identical over 7 bases. The CDR3 is 14 residues long. Germline V CDR1 and CDR2: SGHRS, YFSETQ. Trimming at V came to 4 bases and at J to 6 bases, leaving 9 bases not matched to a gene.

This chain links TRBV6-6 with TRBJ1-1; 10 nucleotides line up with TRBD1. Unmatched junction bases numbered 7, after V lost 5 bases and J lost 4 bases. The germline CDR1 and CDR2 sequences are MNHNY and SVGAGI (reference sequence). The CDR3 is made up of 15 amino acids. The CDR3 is CASSRTGGLFTEAFF. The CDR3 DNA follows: TGTGCCAGCAGTCGGACAGGGGGATTATTCACTGAAGCTTTCTTT.

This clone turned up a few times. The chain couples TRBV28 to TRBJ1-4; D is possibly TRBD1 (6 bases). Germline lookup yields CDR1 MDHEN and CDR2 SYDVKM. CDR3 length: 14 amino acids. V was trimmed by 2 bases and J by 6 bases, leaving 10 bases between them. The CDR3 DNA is TGTGCCAGCAGTTTACCAGGGGATGATGAAAAACTGTTTTTT. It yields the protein CASSLPGDDEKLFF.

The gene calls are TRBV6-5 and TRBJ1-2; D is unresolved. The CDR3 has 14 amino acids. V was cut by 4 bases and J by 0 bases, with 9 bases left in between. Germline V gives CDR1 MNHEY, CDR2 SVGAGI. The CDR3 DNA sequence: TGTGCCAGCAGTTCCCCCGGGACTAACTATGGCTACACCTTC. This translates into CASSSPGTNYGYTF.

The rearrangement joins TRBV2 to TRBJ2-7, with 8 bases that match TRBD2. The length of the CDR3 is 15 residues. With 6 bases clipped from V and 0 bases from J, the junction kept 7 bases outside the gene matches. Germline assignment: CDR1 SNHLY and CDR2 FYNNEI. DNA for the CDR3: TGTGCCAGCAGATACCGTAGCGGGACCTCCTACGAGCAGTACTTC. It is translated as CASRYRSGTSYEQYF.

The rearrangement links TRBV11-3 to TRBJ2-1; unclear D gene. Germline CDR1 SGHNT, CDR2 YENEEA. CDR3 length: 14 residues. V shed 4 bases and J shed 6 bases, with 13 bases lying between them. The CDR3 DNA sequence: TGTGCCAGCAGCTCCCACAGCCGCCCCAATGAGCAGTTCTTC. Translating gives CASSSHSRPNEQFF.

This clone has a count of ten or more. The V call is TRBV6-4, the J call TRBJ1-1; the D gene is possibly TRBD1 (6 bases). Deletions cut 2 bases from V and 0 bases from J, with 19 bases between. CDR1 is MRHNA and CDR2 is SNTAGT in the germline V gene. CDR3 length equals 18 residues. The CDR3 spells CASSDGGRDNGLNTEAFF. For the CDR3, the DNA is TGTGCCAGCAGTGACGGCGGCCGGGACAATGGCCTGAACACTGAAGCTTTCTTT.

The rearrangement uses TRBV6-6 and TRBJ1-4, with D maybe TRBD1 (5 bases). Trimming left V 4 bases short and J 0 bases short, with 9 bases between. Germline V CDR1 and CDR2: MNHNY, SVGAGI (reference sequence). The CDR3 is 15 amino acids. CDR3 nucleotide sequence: TGTGCCAGCAGTTCAGGGTCAGCAACTAATGAAAAACTGTTTTTT. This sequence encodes CASSSGSATNEKLFF.

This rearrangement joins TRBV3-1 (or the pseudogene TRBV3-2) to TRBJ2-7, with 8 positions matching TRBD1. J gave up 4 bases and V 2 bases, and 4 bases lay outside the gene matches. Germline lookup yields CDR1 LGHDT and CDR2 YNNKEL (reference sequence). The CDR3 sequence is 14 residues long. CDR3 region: CASSQRDRGYEQYF. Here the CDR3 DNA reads TGTGCCAGCAGCCAAAGAGACAGGGGATACGAGCAGTACTTC.